The clone carrying this TCR beta chain came up a few times. No antigen is known for it. This record belongs to a study of T cell responses to AZD1222 COVID-19 vaccine. Study background: Samples with a second dose at about 4 or about 12 weeks were pooled together.

CDR3 size: 13 residues. V lost 0 bases and J 5 bases, leaving 6 bases between the germline ends. Germline V gene lookup returns CDR1 SGDLS and CDR2 YYNGEE. Study-wide findings and caveats: Unmutated regions of variants are reportedly targeted by nearly half of spike-specific TCRs. Possibly, clonal diversity was underestimated; donors were largely white British and included more females.

Clones were sequenced by immunoSEQ multiplex PCR, and TCRdb holds only the in-frame ones, with some missing. The repertoire holds around 160,000 clones, with more than 85% as singletons. Sequenced here: peripheral blood, sampled on day 0 of AZD1222 vaccination. The receptor comes from an adult in good health. The chain is built from TRBV9 and TRBJ1-5; D gene unclear. CDR3 amino acids: CASSVGEDQPQHF. The CDR3 DNA is TGTGCCAGCAGCGTAGGTGAAGATCAGCCCCAGCATTTT.